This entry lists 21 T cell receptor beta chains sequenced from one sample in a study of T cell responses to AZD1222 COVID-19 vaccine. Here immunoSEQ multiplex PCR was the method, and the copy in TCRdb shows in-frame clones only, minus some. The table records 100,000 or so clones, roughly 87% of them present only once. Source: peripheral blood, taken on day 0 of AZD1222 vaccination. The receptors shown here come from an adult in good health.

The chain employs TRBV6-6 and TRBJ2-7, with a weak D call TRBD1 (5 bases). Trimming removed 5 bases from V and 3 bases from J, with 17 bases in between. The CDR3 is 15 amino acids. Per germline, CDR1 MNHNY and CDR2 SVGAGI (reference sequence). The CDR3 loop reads CASSRPGQGNYEQYF. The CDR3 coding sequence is TGTGCCAGCAGTCGCCCCGGGCAGGGTAACTACGAGCAGTACTTC.

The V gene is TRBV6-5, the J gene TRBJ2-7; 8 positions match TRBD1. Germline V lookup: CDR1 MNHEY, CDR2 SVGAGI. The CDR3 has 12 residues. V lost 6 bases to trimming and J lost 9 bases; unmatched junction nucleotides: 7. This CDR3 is CASSPGQGRQYF. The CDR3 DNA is TGTGCCAGCAGCCCCGGACAGGGAAGGCAGTACTTC.

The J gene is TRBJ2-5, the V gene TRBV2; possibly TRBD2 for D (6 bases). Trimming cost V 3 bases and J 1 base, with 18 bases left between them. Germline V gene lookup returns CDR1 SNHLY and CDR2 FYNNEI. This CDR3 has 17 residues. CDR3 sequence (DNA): TGTGCCAGCAGTGACGTTCCGGGGGAAACTTTCCAAGAGACCCAGTACTTC. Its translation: CASSDVPGETFQETQYF.

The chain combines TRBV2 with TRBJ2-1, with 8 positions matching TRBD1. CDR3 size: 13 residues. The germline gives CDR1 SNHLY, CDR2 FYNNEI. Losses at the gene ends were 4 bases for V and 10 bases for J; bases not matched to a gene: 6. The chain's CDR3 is CASSGQGPGEQFF. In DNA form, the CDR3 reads TGTGCCAGCAGTGGACAGGGGCCGGGGGAGCAGTTCTTC.

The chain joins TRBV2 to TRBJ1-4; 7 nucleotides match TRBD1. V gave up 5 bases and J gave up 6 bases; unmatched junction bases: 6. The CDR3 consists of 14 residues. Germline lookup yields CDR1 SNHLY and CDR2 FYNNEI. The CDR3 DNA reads TGTGCCAGCAGTCCCGACAGGGCTGATGAAAAACTGTTTTTT. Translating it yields CASSPDRADEKLFF.

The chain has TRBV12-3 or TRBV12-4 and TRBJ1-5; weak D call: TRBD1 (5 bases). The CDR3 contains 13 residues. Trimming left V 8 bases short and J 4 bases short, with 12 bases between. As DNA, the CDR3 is TGTGCCAGCGGGGCGGGAGGTAATCAGCCCCAGCATTTT. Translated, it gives CASGAGGNQPQHF.

The DNA for the CDR3 is TGTGCCAGCAGTGTATTCGGGCTCCTAAACGAGCAGTACTTC. Residues: CASSVFGLLNEQYF. The V and J genes are TRBV2 and TRBJ2-7; D ambiguous. The CDR3 sequence is 14 residues long. The germline V gene has CDR1 SNHLY and CDR2 FYNNEI. The V and J ends lost 4 bases and 5 bases respectively, with 15 bases between them.

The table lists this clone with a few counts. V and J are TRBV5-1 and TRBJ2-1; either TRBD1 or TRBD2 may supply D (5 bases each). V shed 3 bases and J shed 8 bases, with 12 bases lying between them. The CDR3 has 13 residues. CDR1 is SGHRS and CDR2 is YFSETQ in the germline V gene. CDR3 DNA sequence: TGCGCCAGCAGCTGGGACCCCCTGGATGAGCAGTTCTTC. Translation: CASSWDPLDEQFF.

The CDR3 is CSVVQGYTF. The CDR3 bases are TGCAGCGTTGTACAGGGCTACACCTTC. V and J are TRBV29-1 and TRBJ1-2; no firm D call. This CDR3 has 9 residues. V dropped 4 bases and J dropped 8 bases, with 5 bases sitting between them. The germline CDR1 and CDR2 sequences are SQVTM and ANQGSEA.

The CDR3 sequence: CASSFISGGFSSYNEQFF. DNA of the CDR3: TGCGCCAGCAGCTTCATCTCCGGAGGGTTTAGCTCCTACAATGAGCAGTTCTTC. This chain links TRBV5-1 with TRBJ2-1; TRBD2 is a possible D gene (6 bases). The CDR3 runs to 18 residues. Germline V gives CDR1 SGHRS, CDR2 YFSETQ. Trimming took 2 bases from V and 0 from J, leaving 18 bases between them.

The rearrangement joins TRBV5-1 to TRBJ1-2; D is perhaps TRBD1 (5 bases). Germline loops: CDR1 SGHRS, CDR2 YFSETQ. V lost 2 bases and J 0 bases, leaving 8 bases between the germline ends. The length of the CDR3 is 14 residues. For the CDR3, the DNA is TGCGCCAGCAGCTTAGAACAGGCTAACTATGGCTACACCTTC. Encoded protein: CASSLEQANYGYTF.

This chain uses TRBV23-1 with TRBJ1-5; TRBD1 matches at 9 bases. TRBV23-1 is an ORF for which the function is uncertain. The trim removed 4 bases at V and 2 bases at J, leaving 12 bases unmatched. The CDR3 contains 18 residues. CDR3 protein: CASSPATGGIVCNQPQHF. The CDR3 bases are TGCGCCAGCAGTCCGGCGACAGGGGGAATCGTCTGCAATCAGCCCCAGCATTTT.

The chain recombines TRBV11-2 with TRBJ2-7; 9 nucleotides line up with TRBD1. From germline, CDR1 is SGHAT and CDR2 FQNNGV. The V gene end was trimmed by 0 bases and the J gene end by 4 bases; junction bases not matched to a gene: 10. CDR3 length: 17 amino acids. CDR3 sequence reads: CASSLEQGAQRAYEQYF. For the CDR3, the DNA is TGTGCCAGCAGCTTAGAACAGGGGGCGCAAAGGGCATACGAGCAGTACTTC. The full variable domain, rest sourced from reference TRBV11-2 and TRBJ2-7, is EAGVAQSPRYKIIEKRQSVAFWCNPISGHATLYWYQQILGQGPKLLIQFQNNGVVDDSQLPKDRFSAERLKGVDSTLKIQPAKLEDSAVYLCASSLEQGAQRAYEQYFGPGTRLTVT.

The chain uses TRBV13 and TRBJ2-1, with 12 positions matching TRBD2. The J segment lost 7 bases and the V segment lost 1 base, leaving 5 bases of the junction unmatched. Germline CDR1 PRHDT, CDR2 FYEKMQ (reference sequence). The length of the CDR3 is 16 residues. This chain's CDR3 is CASSLDLAGGLNEQFF. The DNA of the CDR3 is TGTGCCAGCAGCTTAGACCTAGCGGGGGGGCTAAATGAGCAGTTCTTC. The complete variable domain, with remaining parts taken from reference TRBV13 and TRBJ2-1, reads AAGVIQSPRHLIKEKRETATLKCYPIPRHDTVYWYQQGPGQDPQFLISFYEKMQSDKGSIPDRFSAQQFSDYHSELNMSSLELGDSALYFCASSLDLAGGLNEQFFGPGTRLTVL.

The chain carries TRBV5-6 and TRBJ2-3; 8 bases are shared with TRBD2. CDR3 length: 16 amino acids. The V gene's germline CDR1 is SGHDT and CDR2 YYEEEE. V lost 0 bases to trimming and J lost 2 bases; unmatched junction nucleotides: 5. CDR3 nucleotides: TGTGCCAGCAGCTTGGGGACTAGCTTTCTCACAGATACGCAGTATTTT. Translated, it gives CASSLGTSFLTDTQYF.

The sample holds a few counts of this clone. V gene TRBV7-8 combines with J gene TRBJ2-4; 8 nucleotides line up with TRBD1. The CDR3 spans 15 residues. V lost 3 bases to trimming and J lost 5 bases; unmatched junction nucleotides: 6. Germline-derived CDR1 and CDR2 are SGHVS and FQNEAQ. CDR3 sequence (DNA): TGTGCCAGCAGCTTGGCGGAGGGACAGGAAAACATTCAGTACTTC. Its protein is CASSLAEGQENIQYF.

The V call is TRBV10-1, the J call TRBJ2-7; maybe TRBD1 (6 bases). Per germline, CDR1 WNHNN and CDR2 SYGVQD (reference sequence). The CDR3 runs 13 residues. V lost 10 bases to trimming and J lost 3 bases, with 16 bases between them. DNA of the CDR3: TGCGCCACCGAGAGGCAGGGGCTCTACGAGCAGTACTTC. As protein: CATERQGLYEQYF.

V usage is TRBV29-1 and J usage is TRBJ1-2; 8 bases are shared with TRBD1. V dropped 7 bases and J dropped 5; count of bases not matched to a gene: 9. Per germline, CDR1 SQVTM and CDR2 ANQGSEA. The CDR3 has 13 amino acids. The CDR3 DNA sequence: TGCAGCGGCGGACAGGGTGGTATTTATGGCTACACCTTC. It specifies CSGGQGGIYGYTF. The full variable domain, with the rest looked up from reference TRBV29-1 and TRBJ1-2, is SAVISQKPSRDICQRGTSLTIQCQVDSQVTMMFWYRQQPGQSLTLIATANQGSEATYESGFVIDKFPISRPNLTFSTLTVSNMSPEDSSIYLCSGGQGGIYGYTFGSGTRLTVV.

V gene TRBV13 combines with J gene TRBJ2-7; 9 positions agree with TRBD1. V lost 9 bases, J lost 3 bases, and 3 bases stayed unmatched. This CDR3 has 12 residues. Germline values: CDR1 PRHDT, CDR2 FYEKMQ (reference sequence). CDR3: CARQGAHYEQYF. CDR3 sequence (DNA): TGTGCCAGACAGGGGGCCCACTACGAGCAGTACTTC.

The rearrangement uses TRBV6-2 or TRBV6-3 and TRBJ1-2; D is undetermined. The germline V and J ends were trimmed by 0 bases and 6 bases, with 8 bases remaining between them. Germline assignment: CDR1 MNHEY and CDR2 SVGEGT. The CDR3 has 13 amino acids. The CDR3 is CASSYSRGNGYTF. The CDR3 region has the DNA TGTGCCAGCAGTTACTCGAGAGGGAATGGCTACACCTTC.

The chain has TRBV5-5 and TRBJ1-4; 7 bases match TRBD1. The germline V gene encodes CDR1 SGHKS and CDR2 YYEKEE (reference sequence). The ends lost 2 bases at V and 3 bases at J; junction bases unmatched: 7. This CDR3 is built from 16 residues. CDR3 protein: CASSLVGQVSNEKLFF. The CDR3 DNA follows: TGTGCCAGCAGCTTAGTAGGACAGGTATCTAATGAAAAACTGTTTTTT.